This T cell receptor (beta chain) was sequenced in a study of blood T cell repertoires in COVID-19. The V gene lost 4 bases and the J gene lost 0 bases, with 7 bases spanning the gap. The CDR3 contains 15 residues. The germline V gene has CDR1 SGHVS and CDR2 FQNEAQ. The table came from immunoSEQ multiplex PCR; TCRdb's copy has only in-frame clones and leaves some out. The sample gives about 400,000 clones, about 90% of which show up once; roughly 3% is in the top ten. The receptor was isolated from a young woman who had recovered from COVID-19. Sequenced: PBMCs or T cells enriched from blood (not recorded which). The chain couples TRBV7-8 to TRBJ2-6; D remains unclear. The CDR3 loop reads CASSSSLSGANVLTF. The DNA of the CDR3 is TGTGCCAGCAGCTCGTCACTCTCTGGGGCCAACGTCCTGACTTTC. Full variable domain (outside the CDR3, taken from reference TRBV7-8 and TRBJ2-6): GAGVSQSPRYKVAKRGQDVALRCDPISGHVSLFWYQQALGQGPEFLTYFQNEAQLDKSGLPSDRFFAERPEGSVSTLKIQRTQQEDSAVYLCASSSSLSGANVLTFGAGSRLTVL.